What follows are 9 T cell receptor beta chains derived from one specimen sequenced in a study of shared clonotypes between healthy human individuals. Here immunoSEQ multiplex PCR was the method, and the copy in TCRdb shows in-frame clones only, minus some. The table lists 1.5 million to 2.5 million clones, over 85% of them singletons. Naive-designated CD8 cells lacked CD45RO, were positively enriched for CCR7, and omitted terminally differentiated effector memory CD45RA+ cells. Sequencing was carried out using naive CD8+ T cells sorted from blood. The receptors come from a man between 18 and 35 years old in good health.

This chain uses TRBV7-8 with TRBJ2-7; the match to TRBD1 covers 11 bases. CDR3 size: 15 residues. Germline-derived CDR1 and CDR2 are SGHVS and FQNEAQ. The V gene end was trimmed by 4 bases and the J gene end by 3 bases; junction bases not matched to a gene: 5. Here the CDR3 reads CASSYGQGAFYEQYF. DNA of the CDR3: TGTGCCAGCAGCTACGGACAGGGGGCGTTCTACGAGCAGTACTTC.

In nucleotides, the CDR3 is TGTGCCAGCAGCCAAGTACCGGGACTAGCGAATGAGCAGTTCTTC. Translating it yields CASSQVPGLANEQFF. The chain employs TRBV14 and TRBJ2-1; 10 bases agree with TRBD2. The CDR3 is 15 amino acids. Germline lookup yields CDR1 SGHDN and CDR2 FVKESK. The junction had 4 bases not matched to a gene; V was cut back by 1 base and J by 7 bases.

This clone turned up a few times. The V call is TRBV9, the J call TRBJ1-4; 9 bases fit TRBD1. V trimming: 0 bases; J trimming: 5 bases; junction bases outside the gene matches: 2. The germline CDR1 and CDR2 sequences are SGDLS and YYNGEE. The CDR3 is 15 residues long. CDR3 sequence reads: CASSVAGTGNEKLFF. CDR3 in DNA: TGTGCCAGCAGCGTAGCCGGGACAGGGAATGAAAAACTGTTTTTT.

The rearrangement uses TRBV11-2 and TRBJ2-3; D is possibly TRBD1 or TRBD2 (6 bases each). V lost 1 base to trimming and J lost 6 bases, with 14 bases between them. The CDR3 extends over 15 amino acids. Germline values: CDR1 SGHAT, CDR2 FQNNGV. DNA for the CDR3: TGTGCCAGCAGCTTAGGAACAGGAGGGGGTGATACGCAGTATTTT. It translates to CASSLGTGGGDTQYF.

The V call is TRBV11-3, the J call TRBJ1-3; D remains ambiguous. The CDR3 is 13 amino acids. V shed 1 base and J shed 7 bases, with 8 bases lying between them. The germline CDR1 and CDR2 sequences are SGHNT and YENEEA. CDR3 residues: CASSLGGENTIYF. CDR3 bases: TGTGCCAGCAGCTTAGGAGGAGAGAACACCATATATTTT.

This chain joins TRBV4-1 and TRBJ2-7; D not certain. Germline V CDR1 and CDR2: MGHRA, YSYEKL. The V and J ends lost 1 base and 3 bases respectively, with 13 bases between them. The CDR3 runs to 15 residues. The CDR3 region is CASSQVIALVYEQYF. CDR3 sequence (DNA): TGCGCCAGCAGCCAAGTTATCGCCCTCGTCTACGAGCAGTACTTC.

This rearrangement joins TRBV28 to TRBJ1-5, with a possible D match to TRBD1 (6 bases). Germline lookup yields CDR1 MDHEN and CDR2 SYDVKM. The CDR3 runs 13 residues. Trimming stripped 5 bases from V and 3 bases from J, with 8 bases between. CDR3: CASSTGYNQPQHF. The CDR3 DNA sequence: TGTGCCAGCAGTACAGGGTACAATCAGCCCCAGCATTTT. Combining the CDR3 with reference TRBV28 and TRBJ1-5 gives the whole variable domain DVKVTQSSRYLVKRTGEKVFLECVQDMDHENMFWYRQDPGLGLRLIYFSYDVKMKEKGDIPEGYSVSREKKERFSLILESASTNQTSMYLCASSTGYNQPQHFGDGTRLSIL.

CDR3 sequence: CASSDVGNQPQHF. CDR3 in DNA: TGTGCCAGCAGTGATGTTGGTAATCAGCCCCAGCATTTT. This sequence joins TRBV25-1 and TRBJ1-5, with D hard to call. Germline-derived CDR1 and CDR2 are MGHDK and SYGVNS. This CDR3 spans 13 amino acids. Trimming took 3 bases from V and 4 from J, leaving 7 bases between them. Full variable domain (outside the CDR3, taken from reference TRBV25-1 and TRBJ1-5): EADIYQTPRYLVIGTGKKITLECSQTMGHDKMYWYQQDPGMELHLIHYSYGVNSTEKGDLSSESTVSRIRTEHFPLTLESARPSHTSQYLCASSDVGNQPQHFGDGTRLSIL.

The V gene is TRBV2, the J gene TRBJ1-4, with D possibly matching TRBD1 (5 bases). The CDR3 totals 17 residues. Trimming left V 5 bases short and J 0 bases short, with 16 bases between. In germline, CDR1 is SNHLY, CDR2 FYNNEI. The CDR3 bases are TGTGCCAGCAGTCCCTTTGCAGACAGAGCAACTAATGAAAAACTGTTTTTT. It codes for CASSPFADRATNEKLFF.